The 12 T cell receptor beta chains given below trace back to one sample, sequenced in a study of cytomegalovirus exposure and HLA in healthy donors. Both 60 Vbeta primers and 13 Jbeta primers went into the PCR. Only in-frame clones appear in the TCRdb table, and some are missing; sequencing was by immunoSEQ multiplex PCR. The sample data list 50,000 to 70,000 clones. The material sequenced was PBMCs. These receptor sequences come from a woman between 18 and 29 years old in good health and CMV-seronegative.

The CDR3 spells CASGLLAGVTGELFF. The CDR3 DNA is TGTGCTAGTGGTTTGCTAGCGGGAGTAACCGGGGAGCTGTTTTTT. V usage is TRBV12-5 and J usage is TRBJ2-2; TRBD2 matches at 10 bases. The CDR3 spans 15 residues. The V gene end was trimmed by 2 bases and the J gene end by 5 bases; junction bases not matched to a gene: 2. Germline V gene data show CDR1 as LGHNT and CDR2 as FRNRAP.

The chain employs TRBV2 and TRBJ2-3; a possible D gene is TRBD1 (5 bases). The V gene lost 6 bases and the J gene lost 6 bases, with 7 bases spanning the gap. This CDR3 contains 11 residues. Looked up from germline, CDR1 is SNHLY and CDR2 is FYNNEI. For the CDR3, the DNA is TGTGCCAGCAGAAACAGGGATACGCAGTATTTT. It is translated as CASRNRDTQYF.

The gene calls are TRBV27 and TRBJ2-7; 7 bases are a match to TRBD1. The V segment lost 0 bases and the J segment 4 bases; nucleotides outside the gene matches: 6. The CDR3 covers 15 residues. Germline V gene lookup returns CDR1 MNHEY and CDR2 SMNVEV (reference sequence). This CDR3 reads CASSLSGTAHYEQYF. CDR3 coding DNA: TGTGCCAGCAGTTTATCGGGGACAGCCCATTACGAGCAGTACTTC.

The chain couples TRBV10-3 to TRBJ2-7; TRBD2 aligns across 7 bases. Trimming at V came to 4 bases and at J to 4 bases, leaving 7 bases not matched to a gene. Germline-derived CDR1 and CDR2 are ENHRY and SYGVKD. CDR3 size: 14 residues. The CDR3 region is CAISGEGPHYEQYF. The CDR3 nucleotides read TGTGCCATCAGTGGGGAGGGGCCCCATTACGAGCAGTACTTC.

The chain has TRBV6-5 and TRBJ1-1, with D perhaps matching TRBD1 (5 bases). Trimming removed 8 bases at V and 5 bases at J, with 9 bases between. The CDR3 sequence is 11 residues long. CDR1 is MNHEY and CDR2 is SVGAGI in the germline V gene. DNA for the CDR3: TGTGCCAGCGGGGGGGGGACTGAAGCTTTCTTT. Translation: CASGGGTEAFF.

The rearrangement joins TRBV7-3 to TRBJ2-1, with unresolved D. Trimming took off 2 bases at V and 9 bases at J, with 17 bases between the two ends. Germline V gene lookup returns CDR1 SGHTA and CDR2 FQGTGA. The CDR3 spans 15 residues. CDR3 in amino acids: CASSLGQAGSSEQFF. The CDR3 DNA reads TGTGCCAGCAGCTTAGGGCAAGCCGGCTCCAGTGAGCAGTTCTTC.

The chain links TRBV7-8 to TRBJ1-2; tentatively, D is TRBD1 (6 bases). The CDR3 has 12 amino acids. The V end lost 1 base, the J end lost 6 bases, and 6 bases lay between the germline ends. Germline V gene data show CDR1 as SGHVS and CDR2 as FQNEAQ. CDR3 amino acids: CASSLDRDGYTF. The CDR3 bases are TGTGCCAGCAGCTTAGACAGGGATGGCTACACCTTC.

The chain has TRBV30 and TRBJ1-4, with 8 bases identical to TRBD1. Per the germline V gene, CDR1 is GTSNPN and CDR2 is SVGIG (reference sequence). This CDR3 region has 18 residues. Losses at the gene ends were 3 bases for V and 0 bases for J; bases not matched to a gene: 12. The CDR3 region has the DNA TGTGCCTGGAGCGGTACCGGGACAGGCGCTGCAACTAATGAAAAACTGTTTTTT. It is translated as CAWSGTGTGAATNEKLFF.

The chain uses TRBV5-1 and TRBJ2-7; TRBD2 aligns across 10 bases. The germline V gene has CDR1 SGHRS and CDR2 YFSETQ. The CDR3 runs to 21 residues. V was pared by 4 bases and J by 3 bases, with 25 bases of the junction left unmatched. The CDR3 reads CASSPLEASSEAGGRHYEQYF. The DNA of the CDR3 is TGCGCCAGCAGCCCGTTGGAGGCCAGTTCAGAAGCGGGGGGGCGACACTACGAGCAGTACTTC.

The rearrangement joins TRBV30 to TRBJ1-2, with 8 nucleotides matching TRBD1. Unmatched junction bases numbered 18, after V lost 0 bases and J lost 0 bases. The germline V gene has CDR1 GTSNPN and CDR2 SVGIG (reference sequence). This CDR3 is built from 20 residues. The CDR3 bases are TGTGCCTGGAGTGTACATCCGGACAGGGCGCACCGACTAACTAACTATGGCTACACCTTC. Protein product: CAWSVHPDRAHRLTNYGYTF.

The chain uses TRBV7-9 and TRBJ2-5; 13 nucleotides align to TRBD2. Germline assignment: CDR1 SEHNR and CDR2 FQNEAQ (reference sequence). Trimming at V came to 3 bases and at J to 3 bases, leaving 7 bases not matched to a gene. The CDR3 is 17 residues long. The CDR3 protein is CASSLGRTSGSKETQYF. DNA for the CDR3: TGTGCCAGCAGCTTGGGCCGGACTAGCGGGAGTAAAGAGACCCAGTACTTC.

The chain carries TRBV5-1 and TRBJ1-2; D is perhaps TRBD1 (5 bases). Germline V lookup: CDR1 SGHRS, CDR2 YFSETQ. This CDR3 has 16 residues. The germline V and J ends were trimmed by 2 bases and 0 bases, with 14 bases remaining between them. CDR3 sequence reads: CASSFAWTPANYGYTF. CDR3 DNA: TGCGCCAGCAGCTTCGCTTGGACACCAGCTAACTATGGCTACACCTTC.